This entry lists 25 T cell receptor beta chains sequenced from one sample in a study of T cell repertoires in cytomegalovirus infection. TCRdb itself ran the reads through MiXCR, one entry per CDR3 protein. The sample records 250,000 or so distinct CDR3 sequences, about a sixth being singletons. Sequencing input: CD8+ T cells from PBMCs. These receptors all come from a human donor in good health (CMV status not recorded). Some clones in this sample may be carry-over from other donors' samples.

This clonotype was recorded a few times. The CDR3 protein is CASSYLGDGASEQYF. DNA of the CDR3: TGTGCCAGCAGTTACTTAGGGGACGGGGCTAGCGAGCAGTACTTC. This chain joins TRBV6-5 and TRBJ2-7; D may correspond to TRBD1 or TRBD2 (5 bases each). CDR1 and CDR2 (germline): MNHEY, SVGAGI. Trimming pared 1 base from V and 6 bases from J, leaving 16 bases between. This CDR3 spans 15 amino acids.

V gene TRBV19 combines with J gene TRBJ1-2; 11 bases line up with TRBD1. The CDR3 has 14 amino acids. J gave up 8 bases and V 6 bases, and 8 bases lay outside the gene matches. Germline values: CDR1 LNHDA, CDR2 SQIVND (reference sequence). CDR3 region: CASSPIGQGAGYTF. CDR3 coding DNA: TGTGCCAGTAGCCCGATCGGACAGGGGGCAGGCTACACCTTC.

The rearrangement uses TRBV10-3 and TRBJ2-3, with 7 bases lining up with TRBD2. Unmatched junction bases numbered 3, after V lost 3 bases and J lost 3 bases. Per germline, CDR1 ENHRY and CDR2 SYGVKD. The CDR3 loop spans 14 amino acids. The CDR3 spells CAISEERGTDTQYF. The DNA of the CDR3 is TGTGCCATCAGTGAAGAGCGGGGAACAGATACGCAGTATTTT.

The sample holds many counts of this clonotype. The chain is built from TRBV12-3 or TRBV12-4 and TRBJ1-1; D gene unclear. This CDR3 is 12 amino acids long. V lost 6 bases, J lost 8 bases, and 13 bases lay in between. The CDR3 sequence: CASRPSGWEAFF. The DNA for the CDR3 is TGTGCCAGCAGACCGTCGGGCTGGGAAGCTTTCTTT.

In this sample, this clonotype turned up a few times. V is TRBV12-3 or TRBV12-4 and J is TRBJ2-7; D is ambiguous. This CDR3 comprises 15 residues. V was cut by 1 base and J by 2 bases, with 12 bases left in between. CDR3 sequence: CASSLGSGGPYEQYF. The CDR3 DNA is TGTGCCAGCAGTTTAGGGTCAGGCGGACCCTACGAGCAGTACTTC.

There are many counts of this clonotype. CDR3 nucleotides: TGTGCCAGCAGTTACCTCCAGGGAGAATTCTATGGCTACACCTTC. This codes for CASSYLQGEFYGYTF. J is TRBJ1-2 and V is TRBV6-2 or TRBV6-3; D might be TRBD1 (5 bases). The germline CDR1 and CDR2 sequences are MNHEY and SVGEGT. This CDR3 region has 15 residues. Trimming removed 2 bases from V and 4 bases from J, with 14 bases in between.

At least ten counts were recorded for this clonotype. The V gene is TRBV7-3, the J gene TRBJ1-1; 7 positions match TRBD1. Germline trimming cut 4 bases from V and 4 bases from J; bases unmatched to any gene: 6. CDR1 is SGHTA and CDR2 is FQGTGA in the germline V gene. The CDR3 extends over 14 amino acids. CDR3 bases: TGTGCCAGCAGCTCTATAGGGGGCACCACTGAAGCTTTCTTT. Its protein is CASSSIGGTTEAFF. Together with reference TRBV7-3 and TRBJ1-1, the CDR3 gives the full variable domain: GAGVSQTPSNKVTEKGKYVELRCDPISGHTALYWYRQSLGQGPEFLIYFQGTGAADDSGLPNDRFFAVRPEGSVSTLKIQRTERGDSAVYLCASSSIGGTTEAFFGQGTRLTVV.

The genes are TRBV5-6 and TRBJ2-4; D possibly corresponds to TRBD1 (6 bases). This CDR3 region has 15 residues. Deletions cut 5 bases from V and 0 bases from J, with 12 bases between. Germline V gene lookup returns CDR1 SGHDT and CDR2 YYEEEE. CDR3 DNA sequence: TGTGCCAGCAGTGTGACAGGTATAGCCAAAAACATTCAGTACTTC. Its protein is CASSVTGIAKNIQYF.

Ten or more counts support this clonotype. The V and J genes are TRBV28 and TRBJ1-5; 10 positions agree with TRBD1. Germline CDR1 and CDR2: MDHEN and SYDVKM. This CDR3 spans 15 amino acids. With V trimmed by 7 bases and J by 8 bases, 11 bases remained unmatched. The CDR3 nucleotides are TGTGCCAGCAAAGGGGACAGGGGACAAAGTGAGCCCCAGCATTTT. It encodes CASKGDRGQSEPQHF.

This clonotype has at least ten counts. The chain carries TRBV11-2 and TRBJ2-3; the match to TRBD2 covers 8 bases. V was pared by 5 bases and J by 4 bases, with 14 bases of the junction left unmatched. This CDR3 is built from 17 residues. In germline, CDR1 is SGHAT, CDR2 FQNNGV. The CDR3 DNA is TGTGCCAGCAGCGGGGTTGTTGCCGGGGGGGCTTCAGATACGCAGTATTTT. Protein sequence: CASSGVVAGGASDTQYF. The whole variable domain, remainder taken from reference TRBV11-2 and TRBJ2-3, is EAGVAQSPRYKIIEKRQSVAFWCNPISGHATLYWYQQILGQGPKLLIQFQNNGVVDDSQLPKDRFSAERLKGVDSTLKIQPAKLEDSAVYLCASSGVVAGGASDTQYFGPGTRLTVL.

The table lists this clonotype with a few counts. The chain has TRBV7-6 and TRBJ2-5, with D perhaps matching TRBD1 or TRBD2 (6 bases each). V was cut by 0 bases and J by 5 bases, with 13 bases left in between. The CDR3 runs to 15 residues. Germline-derived CDR1 and CDR2 are SGHVS and FNYEAQ. CDR3 loop: CASSLAPGAVETQYF. CDR3 coding DNA: TGTGCCAGCAGCTTAGCCCCGGGGGCGGTGGAGACCCAGTACTTC.

The rearrangement joins TRBV18 to TRBJ2-5; D is ambiguous. This CDR3 contains 13 residues. CDR1 is KGHSH, CDR2 LQKENI, per germline. V dropped 6 bases and J dropped 0 bases, with 8 bases sitting between them. The DNA of the CDR3 is TGTGCCAGCTCGCCCTCAGACCAAGAGACCCAGTACTTC. Protein sequence: CASSPSDQETQYF.

V gene TRBV27 combines with J gene TRBJ2-5, with D perhaps TRBD1 (5 bases). The CDR3 totals 17 residues. V shed 5 bases and J shed 4 bases, with 23 bases lying between them. Germline CDR1 is MNHEY and CDR2 is SMNVEV (reference sequence). Here the CDR3 reads CASSPQGPGANIETQYF. In DNA form, the CDR3 reads TGTGCCAGCAGTCCCCAGGGTCCGGGTGCCAATATAGAGACCCAGTACTTC.

Worth noting for this clonotype: This clone may be a read error of a much larger clone one base away. This sequence joins TRBV6-6 and TRBJ2-3; 12 bases agree with TRBD2. Germline V lookup: CDR1 MNHNY, CDR2 SVGAGI (reference sequence). This CDR3 is 15 amino acids long. CDR3 region: CASSTTSGGADTQFF. CDR3 coding DNA: TGTGCCAGCAGCACGACTAGCGGGGGTGCAGATACGCAGTTTTTT.

J is TRBJ2-2 and V is TRBV2; no reliable D call. The CDR3 contains 15 residues. The germline gives CDR1 SNHLY, CDR2 FYNNEI. Trimming took off 5 bases at V and 1 base at J, with 11 bases between the two ends. The CDR3 region is CASSTHSLNTGELFF. Written as DNA, the CDR3 is TGTGCCAGCAGTACACATAGTTTGAACACCGGGGAGCTGTTTTTT.

This clonotype was detected many times. The chain links TRBV7-2 to TRBJ2-6; 7 bases are a match to TRBD2. Germline V CDR1 and CDR2: SGHTA, FQGNSA. There are 20 residues in the CDR3. V shed 2 bases, J shed 0 bases, and the junction held 13 bases outside the gene matches. The CDR3 spells CASSLYSGGEGISGANVLTF. The CDR3 bases are TGTGCCAGCAGCTTATATTCGGGGGGAGAGGGGATCTCTGGGGCCAACGTCCTGACTTTC. The full variable domain, in which reference TRBV7-2 and TRBJ2-6 provide the parts outside the CDR3, is GAGVSQSPSNKVTEKGKDVELRCDPISGHTALYWYRQSLGQGLEFLIYFQGNSAPDKSGLPSDRFSAERTGGSVSTLTIQRTQQEDSAVYLCASSLYSGGEGISGANVLTFGAGSRLTVL.

The J gene is TRBJ2-7, the V gene TRBV13; 8 bases agree with TRBD1. The germline V gene encodes CDR1 PRHDT and CDR2 FYEKMQ (reference sequence). Trimming removed 5 bases from V and 5 bases from J; junction bases left unmatched: 11. The CDR3 runs 15 residues. The CDR3 nucleotides read TGTGCCAGCAGCGACCGGCACAGGGGGTCCAACGAGCAGTACTTC. This codes for CASSDRHRGSNEQYF.

There are a few counts of this clonotype. This rearrangement joins TRBV11-2 to TRBJ1-1; D is ambiguous. CDR1 and CDR2 (germline): SGHAT, FQNNGV. V was shortened by 2 bases and J by 1 base, with 14 bases between the two germline ends. The length of the CDR3 is 16 residues. This CDR3 is CASSLSQITPNTEAFF. The CDR3 region has the DNA TGTGCCAGCAGCTTAAGTCAGATTACACCGAACACTGAAGCTTTCTTT.

This clonotype was counted a few times. The genes are TRBV27 and TRBJ1-5; D ambiguous. With 5 bases removed from V and 0 bases from J, the gap between germline ends came to 8 bases. Germline V gene sequence: CDR1 MNHEY, CDR2 SMNVEV (reference sequence). This CDR3 spans 14 amino acids. The chain's CDR3 is CASSTYDSNQPQHF. The CDR3 bases are TGTGCCAGCAGTACTTACGATAGCAATCAGCCCCAGCATTTT.

This clonotype was seen many times. The V and J genes are TRBV4-2 and TRBJ1-6, with D uncertain. The germline gives CDR1 LGHNA, CDR2 YNFKEQ. The CDR3 extends over 17 amino acids. The V end was cut by 0 bases, the J end by 7 bases, with 16 bases between. The CDR3: CASSQDGPAAMNSPLHF. In nucleotides, the CDR3 is TGTGCCAGCAGCCAAGATGGACCTGCAGCCATGAATTCACCCCTCCACTTT.

CDR3 sequence reads: CASSLVGVGRADTQYF. The CDR3 nucleotides are TGTGCCAGCAGCTTGGTGGGCGTCGGTAGGGCAGATACGCAGTATTTT. The genes are TRBV5-5 and TRBJ2-3; D uncertain. CDR1 is SGHKS and CDR2 is YYEKEE in the germline V gene (reference sequence). The CDR3 totals 16 residues. The V end lost 0 bases, the J end lost 4 bases, and 15 bases lay between the germline ends.

In this sample, this clonotype turned up many times. CDR3 DNA sequence: TGTGCCAGCAGTCCTAACCGTTGGACAGGCTACAATGAGCAGTTCTTC. Its protein is CASSPNRWTGYNEQFF. The chain has TRBV28 and TRBJ2-1, with TRBD1 identical over 7 bases. The CDR3 extends over 16 amino acids. CDR1 is MDHEN and CDR2 is SYDVKM in the germline V gene. V lost 5 bases, J lost 3 bases, and 10 bases stayed unmatched.

This clonotype was counted many times. This chain uses TRBV7-2 with TRBJ2-1; D is unresolved. The CDR3 has 13 amino acids. Trimming pared 1 base from V and 4 bases from J, leaving 5 bases between. From germline, CDR1 is SGHTA and CDR2 FQGNSA. The CDR3 here is CASSLVQYNEQFF. DNA for the CDR3: TGTGCCAGCAGCTTAGTGCAATACAATGAGCAGTTCTTC.

The gene calls are TRBV6-5 and TRBJ2-7; 7 bases line up with TRBD2. The CDR3 is 15 amino acids. With V trimmed by 5 bases and J by 0 bases, 7 bases remained unmatched. CDR1 MNHEY and CDR2 SVGAGI come from the germline V gene. The DNA for the CDR3 is TGTGCCAGCAGTACCCGGGGAGGGATCTCCTACGAGCAGTACTTC. Amino acids: CASSTRGGISYEQYF.

This clonotype has more than one count but fewer than ten. The J gene is TRBJ2-2, the V gene TRBV29-1; 8 nucleotides line up with TRBD1. V dropped 0 bases and J dropped 3; count of bases not matched to a gene: 6. CDR3 length: 16 amino acids. Germline values: CDR1 SQVTM, CDR2 ANQGSEA. As DNA, the CDR3 is TGCAGCGTTGAAGACGTGAAACAGGGGGACACCGGGGAGCTGTTTTTT. Encoded protein: CSVEDVKQGDTGELFF.